A single sample is the source of the 5 T cell receptor beta chains below, sequenced in a study of radiation and T cells in renal cell carcinoma (dated by TCRdb to the early 2020s). The time point label here, explained by the study, means: baseline pretreatment blood. This specimen's treatment or condition label, per the study, means: 15 Gy SBRT to primary tumor, nephrectomy 4 weeks later. Libraries came from the immunoSEQ multiplex PCR assay. Drawn from immuneACCESS, this table holds only the in-frame rearrangements with V and J called that TCRdb kept. Clones are partly lost; checked studies trace under half to an unresolved V gene and leave the rest unexplained. Counted in this sample were 150,000 or so clones; about 88% of them appeared once. The top ten constitute 9.5% to 15% of the sample. This specimen consisted of blood, obtained from a patient whose treatment included radiotherapy and nephrectomy. These receptor sequences come from a woman aged 45 to 65 with renal cell carcinoma.

The rearrangement links TRBV7-8 to TRBJ1-1, with D hard to call. V was trimmed by 5 bases and J by 1 base, leaving 11 bases between them. This CDR3 comprises 14 residues. Germline lookup yields CDR1 SGHVS and CDR2 FQNEAQ. CDR3 loop: CASSPASGNTEAFF. In nucleotides, the CDR3 is TGTGCCAGCAGCCCAGCGTCAGGGAACACTGAAGCTTTCTTT.

The chain recombines TRBV6-1 with TRBJ2-3; 7 bases match TRBD2. From germline, CDR1 is MNHNS and CDR2 SASEGT. The CDR3 sequence is 16 residues long. V shed 2 bases, J shed 4 bases, and the junction held 9 bases outside the gene matches. The CDR3 region is CASSEMAGVYPDTQYF. CDR3 sequence (DNA): TGTGCCAGCAGTGAAATGGCGGGGGTCTATCCAGATACGCAGTATTTT.

CDR3 amino acids: CATSRDRSRFGDYGYTF. Written as DNA, the CDR3 is TGTGCCACCAGCAGAGATCGGTCGAGGTTTGGCGACTATGGCTACACCTTC. The V gene is TRBV15, the J gene TRBJ1-2; D is undetermined. Trimming shortened V by 0 bases and J by 3 bases, and 17 bases separated the two germline ends. CDR3 size: 17 residues. Germline-derived CDR1 and CDR2 are LNHNV and YYDKDF (reference sequence).

The chain uses TRBV7-2 and TRBJ2-6; D remains ambiguous. The CDR3 spans 16 residues. Trimming removed 2 bases from V and 1 base from J, with 9 bases in between. Germline CDR1 SGHTA, CDR2 FQGNSA. The CDR3, as DNA: TGTGCCAGCAGCTTATCTCACGGGTCTGGGGCCAACGTCCTGACTTTC. This sequence encodes CASSLSHGSGANVLTF.

This clone was observed a single time. Other nucleotide sequences in the sample specify the same CDR3. CDR3 loop: CASSEGSYEQYF. CDR3 DNA: TGTGCCAGCAGTGAAGGGTCCTACGAGCAGTACTTC. The J gene is TRBJ2-7, the V gene TRBV6-1; no definite D call. V lost 1 base and J 1 base, leaving 2 bases between the germline ends. Germline V CDR1 and CDR2: MNHNS, SASEGT. This CDR3 has 12 residues.